The 26 T cell receptor beta chains reported below all come from one sample, sequenced in a study of cytomegalovirus exposure and HLA in healthy donors. PCR involved 60 Vbeta and 13 Jbeta primers. TCRdb's table, derived via immunoSEQ multiplex PCR, lists solely in-frame clones and lacks some. The table shows 130,000 to 150,000 clones, with roughly 80% occurring only once. The sample taken for sequencing was PBMCs. These receptors came from a male donor in good health and CMV-seronegative.

The sample holds a few counts of this clone. The chain couples TRBV4-3 to TRBJ1-6; D unresolved. V lost 1 base to trimming and J lost 6 bases, with 25 bases between them. The CDR3 extends over 20 amino acids. Germline V CDR1 and CDR2: LGHNA, YSLEER. The CDR3 coding sequence is TGCGCCAGCAGCCAAGCAAGGAGTTGGATCACAAATTTTCTTAATTCACCCCTCCACTTT. Its protein product is CASSQARSWITNFLNSPLHF.

The V gene is TRBV5-6, the J gene TRBJ2-3; perhaps TRBD2 as D (7 bases). Germline values: CDR1 SGHDT, CDR2 YYEEEE. The CDR3 covers 17 residues. Trimming shortened V by 6 bases and J by 0 bases, and 20 bases separated the two germline ends. CDR3 sequence (DNA): TGTGCCAGCATTAATTGGGGGGGCCGGGGGAGCACAGATACGCAGTATTTT. Translated: CASINWGGRGSTDTQYF.

The chain has TRBV5-1 and TRBJ1-2; no clear D gene. Germline V gene data show CDR1 as SGHRS and CDR2 as YFSETQ. The CDR3 is made up of 17 amino acids. Trimming removed 0 bases from V and 4 bases from J, with 19 bases in between. Written as DNA, the CDR3 is TGCGCCAGCAGCTTGGGGCCCGTCGGCGGATTCGTCTATGGCTACACCTTC. It is translated as CASSLGPVGGFVYGYTF.

V usage is TRBV29-1 and J usage is TRBJ2-3, with D tentatively TRBD2 (6 bases). The CDR3 loop spans 13 amino acids. The ends were cut back, 7 bases at V and 6 bases at J, with 17 bases in the middle. Germline-derived CDR1 and CDR2 are SQVTM and ANQGSEA. The CDR3 DNA sequence: TGCAGCGCCGGAGGGCAGGTCGTGGATACGCAGTATTTT. Translating gives CSAGGQVVDTQYF.

The V call is TRBV29-1, the J call TRBJ1-1; D remains ambiguous. Germline CDR1 and CDR2: SQVTM and ANQGSEA. Trimming cost V 5 bases and J 3 bases, with 10 bases left between them. The CDR3 contains 12 residues. The CDR3 nucleotides read TGCAGCGTTCTGCCGGGTTACACTGAAGCTTTCTTT. This sequence encodes CSVLPGYTEAFF.

The rearrangement links TRBV19 to TRBJ1-1; D unresolved. The germline V gene has CDR1 LNHDA and CDR2 SQIVND (reference sequence). The V and J ends lost 7 bases and 1 base respectively, with 10 bases between them. CDR3 size: 13 residues. This chain's CDR3 is CASTFQWNTEAFF. The CDR3 nucleotides are TGTGCCAGTACATTTCAGTGGAACACTGAAGCTTTCTTT.

This chain joins TRBV7-2 and TRBJ1-6; no firm D call. Deletions cut 2 bases from V and 12 bases from J, with 14 bases between. Germline lookup yields CDR1 SGHTA and CDR2 FQGNSA. This CDR3 contains 14 residues. The CDR3 region is CASSLSPGSGPLHF. The CDR3 bases are TGTGCCAGCAGCTTATCCCCCGGGTCGGGACCCCTCCACTTT. Drawing the rest from reference TRBV7-2 and TRBJ1-6, the complete variable domain is GAGVSQSPSNKVTEKGKDVELRCDPISGHTALYWYRQSLGQGLEFLIYFQGNSAPDKSGLPSDRFSAERTGGSVSTLTIQRTQQEDSAVYLCASSLSPGSGPLHFGNGTRLTVT.

The genes are TRBV9 and TRBJ1-1, with D possibly being TRBD1 (6 bases). Germline CDR1 is SGDLS and CDR2 is YYNGEE. The CDR3 spans 15 residues. Trimming removed 3 bases at V and 5 bases at J, with 17 bases between. CDR3 sequence (DNA): TGTGCCAGCAGCGCCCTTGGGGGGGGCGGTACTGAAGCTTTCTTT. Its translation is CASSALGGGGTEAFF.

The chain links TRBV4-3 to TRBJ2-3; D perhaps matches TRBD2 (7 bases). Trimming took 0 bases from V and 8 from J, leaving 12 bases between them. CDR1 and CDR2 (germline): LGHNA, YSLEER. The CDR3 has 14 residues. The CDR3 is CASSQEEGGGTQYF. CDR3 nucleotide sequence: TGCGCCAGCAGCCAAGAGGAAGGGGGGGGTACGCAGTATTTT.

The chain couples TRBV5-6 to TRBJ1-6; possibly TRBD1 for D (5 bases). V shed 2 bases and J shed 7 bases, with 13 bases lying between them. Per germline, CDR1 SGHDT and CDR2 YYEEEE. This CDR3 is 15 amino acids long. As DNA, the CDR3 is TGTGCCAGCAGCTTTCGAAGTGGGGGGAATTCACCCCTCCACTTT. It encodes CASSFRSGGNSPLHF.

This chain connects TRBV2 to TRBJ2-2; the D gene is possibly TRBD2 (5 bases). Germline V gene sequence: CDR1 SNHLY, CDR2 FYNNEI. This CDR3 comprises 14 residues. Between the trimmed V and J ends, which lost 7 bases and 1 base, there was a span of 10 bases. The CDR3 region is CASNQRENTGELFF. The CDR3 DNA reads TGTGCCAGCAACCAACGGGAGAACACCGGGGAGCTGTTTTTT.

This rearrangement joins TRBV7-8 to TRBJ2-5, with a tentative D call TRBD1 (6 bases). The germline V gene has CDR1 SGHVS and CDR2 FQNEAQ. V lost 1 base, J lost 5 bases, and 14 bases lay in between. This CDR3 is 15 amino acids long. The CDR3 nucleotides read TGTGCCAGCAGCTTAGGGCACAGGGAATTGGAGACCCAGTACTTC. This encodes CASSLGHRELETQYF. Supplemented by reference TRBV7-8 and TRBJ2-5, the full variable domain reads GAGVSQSPRYKVAKRGQDVALRCDPISGHVSLFWYQQALGQGPEFLTYFQNEAQLDKSGLPSDRFFAERPEGSVSTLKIQRTQQEDSAVYLCASSLGHRELETQYFGPGTRLLVL.

The chain couples TRBV5-6 to TRBJ2-3, with 8 bases lining up with TRBD2. CDR3 length: 17 residues. CDR1 is SGHDT, CDR2 YYEEEE, per germline. V lost 1 base, J lost 0 bases, and 7 bases stayed unmatched. This CDR3 is CASSLSRGAYSTDTQYF. The CDR3 DNA reads TGTGCCAGCAGCTTGTCGCGGGGGGCATATAGCACAGATACGCAGTATTTT.

The rearrangement uses TRBV9 and TRBJ2-6, with 9 bases matching TRBD1. The CDR3 runs to 17 residues. With 3 bases clipped from V and 4 bases from J, the junction kept 8 bases outside the gene matches. Germline values: CDR1 SGDLS, CDR2 YYNGEE. The CDR3 DNA reads TGTGCCAGCAGCGCCCGGGACAGGGCGTCCGGGGCCAACGTCCTGACTTTC. This translates into CASSARDRASGANVLTF.

This clone was seen a few times. This rearrangement joins TRBV4-3 to TRBJ2-3, with 8 nucleotides matching TRBD2. Germline-derived CDR1 and CDR2 are LGHNA and YSLEER. The CDR3 runs to 16 residues. Trimming cost V 1 base and J 4 bases; bases outside gene matches: 7. The chain's CDR3 is CASSQASGGAPDTQYF. As DNA, the CDR3 is TGCGCCAGCAGCCAAGCATCCGGGGGGGCCCCAGATACGCAGTATTTT.

The chain is built from TRBV7-6 and TRBJ2-1, with 8 bases lining up with TRBD2. J gave up 8 bases and V 1 base, and 1 base lay outside the gene matches. CDR1 is SGHVS, CDR2 FNYEAQ, per germline. The CDR3 is 13 amino acids. In DNA, the CDR3 is TGTGCCAGCAGCTTAGGAGCGGGGGATGAGCAGTTCTTC. Encoded protein: CASSLGAGDEQFF.

This sequence joins TRBV5-4 and TRBJ2-3; weak D call: TRBD1 (5 bases). Germline loops: CDR1 SGHNT, CDR2 YYREEE (reference sequence). The V end lost 4 bases, the J end lost 4 bases, and 10 bases lay between the germline ends. The CDR3 runs to 13 residues. CDR3 amino acids: CASSVTDPDTQYF. CDR3 coding DNA: TGTGCCAGCAGCGTGACAGATCCAGATACGCAGTATTTT.

The genes are TRBV7-3 and TRBJ1-5; possibly TRBD1 for D (5 bases). V was pared by 7 bases and J by 9 bases, with 13 bases between. Germline loops: CDR1 SGHTA, CDR2 FQGTGA. The CDR3 covers 12 residues. The CDR3 DNA follows: TGTGCCAGCACCCAGACAGCACGGCCCCAGCATTTT. Translation: CASTQTARPQHF. Complete variable domain (other parts from reference TRBV7-3 and TRBJ1-5): GAGVSQTPSNKVTEKGKYVELRCDPISGHTALYWYRQSLGQGPEFLIYFQGTGAADDSGLPNDRFFAVRPEGSVSTLKIQRTERGDSAVYLCASTQTARPQHFGDGTRLSIL.

The V call is TRBV5-1, the J call TRBJ2-1, with 7 bases identical to TRBD1. The CDR3 sequence is 12 residues long. Unmatched junction bases numbered 2, after V lost 0 bases and J lost 11 bases. Germline V lookup: CDR1 SGHRS, CDR2 YFSETQ. This CDR3 is CASSLGGQKQFF. In nucleotides, the CDR3 is TGCGCCAGCAGCTTGGGGGGACAGAAGCAGTTCTTC.

The V gene is TRBV6-1, the J gene TRBJ1-2, with D possibly TRBD1 on 5 matching bases. The CDR3 is made up of 14 amino acids. CDR1 and CDR2 from the germline V gene are MNHNS and SASEGT. The ends were cut back, 6 bases at V and 4 bases at J, with 15 bases in the middle. The DNA for the CDR3 is TGTGCCAGCAGGGACGTTACAGGATCCTATGGCTACACCTTC. This encodes CASRDVTGSYGYTF.

The genes are TRBV2 and TRBJ1-5, with D hard to call. This CDR3 has 14 residues. From germline, CDR1 is SNHLY and CDR2 FYNNEI. Deletions cut 6 bases from V and 5 bases from J, with 14 bases between. Here the CDR3 reads CASRFDLRYQPQHF. The CDR3 DNA reads as TGTGCCAGCAGGTTCGACTTGCGTTATCAGCCCCAGCATTTT.

The chain couples TRBV10-3 to TRBJ1-2; D remains ambiguous. Germline V gives CDR1 ENHRY, CDR2 SYGVKD. This CDR3 region has 12 residues. V lost 4 bases to trimming and J lost 3 bases, with 6 bases between them. The CDR3, as DNA: TGTGCCATCAGTGTACAAGACTATGGCTACACCTTC. Its translation is CAISVQDYGYTF.

The chain carries TRBV19 and TRBJ1-2; 9 bases agree with TRBD1. The CDR3 consists of 14 residues. J lost 5 bases, V lost 5 bases, and 6 bases had no gene match. CDR1 is LNHDA, CDR2 SQIVND, per germline (reference sequence). The CDR3 DNA follows: TGTGCCAGTAGTTCAAGGACAGGGGTTTATGGCTACACCTTC. Amino acid sequence: CASSSRTGVYGYTF.

The chain couples TRBV30 to TRBJ1-6; 8 positions agree with TRBD1. CDR3 length equals 13 residues. Germline V gives CDR1 GTSNPN, CDR2 SVGIG (reference sequence). V gave up 8 bases and J gave up 0 bases; unmatched junction bases: 0. The CDR3 protein is CAGQGSYNSPLHF. The CDR3 DNA follows: TGTGCCGGACAGGGCTCCTATAATTCACCCCTCCACTTT.

The chain has TRBV11-2 and TRBJ2-1; D possibly corresponds to TRBD1 (5 bases). Germline loops: CDR1 SGHAT, CDR2 FQNNGV. This CDR3 is built from 13 residues. V was shortened by 5 bases and J by 7 bases, with 12 bases between the two germline ends. CDR3 sequence reads: CASSGDQGNEQFF. CDR3 coding DNA: TGTGCCAGCAGCGGGGATCAGGGAAATGAGCAGTTCTTC.

The chain links TRBV6-1 to TRBJ2-1, with a possible D match to TRBD1 (5 bases). Germline values: CDR1 MNHNS, CDR2 SASEGT. The CDR3 is made up of 15 amino acids. V lost 6 bases and J lost 1, with 13 bases in between. The CDR3 DNA sequence: TGTGCCAGCAGGGGCAGGGTCGGATCCTACAATGAGCAGTTCTTC. This gives the protein CASRGRVGSYNEQFF.